The TCR beta chain described here comes from a study of blood T cell repertoires in COVID-19 (dated by TCRdb to 2020 to 2021). Context from the whole study: Samples from collaborators originated in the United States, Italy and Spain and spanned both the acute and convalescent phases of COVID-19. The material from the prospective study consisted of cDNA or gDNA derived from T cells, B-cell-depleted T cells, or PBMCs. The dataset comprised deeply sampled blood TCRbeta repertoires from subjects exposed to, actively infected with, or recovered from COVID-19. The repertoires were made available in a free public database intended to serve as a resource for research on the immune response to SARS-CoV-2. Samples came from the ongoing ImmuneRACE study (first 160 participants) plus 1,254 subjects from 6 global collaborators. The sample metadata nearly always contained a de-identified subject ID, COVID-19 status, age in years and sex. Where HLA class I and class II types were available, the types were taken from metadata supplied by the sample provider, not from assay-based typing.

In the germline V gene, CDR1 corresponds to MNHEY and CDR2 to SVGEGT. V loses 2 bases, J loses 5 bases, and the germline ends lie 9 bases apart. Spanning cysteine to phenylalanine, the CDR3 consists of 14 amino acids. CDR3 DNA only is kept here, 42 bases in frame from base 1. The collaborating institutions used their own protocols to collect whole blood in K2EDTA tubes. Collaborator samples were shipped for TCRbeta analysis as frozen whole blood, isolated PBMCs, or DNA extracted from either sample type. A single count supports this clone. Its antigen has not been determined. No quality values exist for individual bases; no much larger clone is one base distant. Overall results and qualifications from the work: How much clinical and demographic metadata was included differed by source and by participant, and the metadata was provided uncurated.

TCRbeta CDR3 regions were amplified from genomic DNA by means of the immunoSEQ Assay, a bias-controlled multiplex PCR. The original methods were these. The number of nucleated cells in each sample was estimated from the amplification of reference gene primers within the assay. Sequence reads were collapsed and filtered to measure the absolute abundance of every unique TCRbeta CDR3 rearrangement. Productive Simpson clonality was computed per sample as the square root of Simpson's diversity index over productive rearrangements. The immuneACCESS repertoire file appears here via TCRdb, limited to in-frame rearrangements. These files lack a portion of the clones; in checked studies, under half of the deficit traces to unresolved V genes, and the cause of the others is not known. Clone size and V and J calls were adopted from that table, with D and trimming inferred from the DNA. For this sample there are 45,000 to 65,000 clones; approximately 91% appear just once. Together, the top ten hold 2.5% to 3.5% of the sample.

The clonotype comes from a human donor in a cohort sampled during active COVID-19. Recombination linked TRBV6-2 or TRBV6-3 to TRBJ2-2; the D gene is unclear. The sample consisted of peripheral blood. CDR3 sequence: CASSYGPRTGELFF. The DNA is as follows: TGTGCCAGCAGTTACGGCCCGCGGACCGGGGAGCTGTTTTTT.